A selection of T cell receptor beta chains follows, all from one sample in a study of T cells in Graves' hyperthyroidism and ophthalmopathy. One entry per CDR3 protein results from TCRdb running MiXCR on the multiplex PCR reads. The sample lists 250,000 to 300,000 distinct CDR3 sequences, 14% to 15% occurring once. The sequencing input was blood. Receptors were obtained from a woman in her thirties or forties with Graves' hyperthyroidism that later progressed to Graves' ophthalmopathy. The CDR3 runs from the conserved cysteine through the conserved F or W. The order of the fields is V gene, CDR3 protein.

v_gene: TRBV19; CDR3aa: CASSTGTGVFDEQYF
v_gene: TRBV12-3/TRBV12-4; CDR3aa: CASRDRVGSAYNEQFF
v_gene: TRBV6-1; CDR3aa: CASKTRGSKNIQYF
v_gene: TRBV11-2; CDR3aa: CASSPRSGRATTGELFF
v_gene: TRBV24-1; CDR3aa: CATSGRLWGEQFF
v_gene: TRBV7-9; CDR3aa: CASSFPGQGATNTEAFF
v_gene: TRBV28; CDR3aa: CASSFRGRNEQYF
v_gene: TRBV27; CDR3aa: CASRVLAGVAGELFF
v_gene: TRBV7-3; CDR3aa: CASSETGLSEELFF
v_gene: TRBV18; CDR3aa: CASSAGTGVEQTQYF
v_gene: TRBV6-1; CDR3aa: CATSELAGDNEQFF
v_gene: TRBV7-9; CDR3aa: CASSPAGTSGQALAKNIQYF
v_gene: TRBV3-1; CDR3aa: CASSRADYEQFF
v_gene: TRBV28; CDR3aa: CASSPPLGQGDSDTQYF
v_gene: TRBV7-8; CDR3aa: CASSLVEWTFTATSSYEQYF
v_gene: TRBV7-9; CDR3aa: CASSLAGQGVVYGYTF
v_gene: TRBV18; CDR3aa: CASSPNNFENTEAFF
v_gene: TRBV19; CDR3aa: CASSYGQGNQPQHF
v_gene: TRBV28; CDR3aa: CASSWDRGYNEQFF
v_gene: TRBV12-3/TRBV12-4; CDR3aa: CASNSKGLRGYTF
v_gene: TRBV20-1; CDR3aa: CSARVVGAQYF
v_gene: TRBV7-9; CDR3aa: CASSSNRVGYEKLFF
v_gene: TRBV27; CDR3aa: CASSLSGLAGEGEDYEQYF
v_gene: TRBV20-1; CDR3aa: CSARGRRSWDQPQHF
v_gene: TRBV19; CDR3aa: CASSIDRGPSNQPQHF
v_gene: TRBV10-3; CDR3aa: CAIGVVEEQYF
v_gene: TRBV6-9; CDR3aa: CASSSPGAALYEQYF
v_gene: TRBV20-1; CDR3aa: CSAGRLQETQYF
v_gene: TRBV27; CDR3aa: CASSPDTYTQYF
v_gene: TRBV11-3; CDR3aa: CASSLSWGGEQFF
v_gene: TRBV7-9; CDR3aa: CASARTLTSYNEQFF
v_gene: TRBV18; CDR3aa: CASSKRQGTPATNEKLFF
v_gene: TRBV20-1; CDR3aa: CSAMGLAGEDTQYF
v_gene: TRBV7-9; CDR3aa: CASPGTSGTNTGELFF
v_gene: TRBV27; CDR3aa: CASSLLDRVYEQYF
v_gene: TRBV20-1; CDR3aa: CSARAGAYEQYF
v_gene: TRBV24-1; CDR3aa: CATSDGNRGLEQFF
v_gene: TRBV10-2; CDR3aa: CASSGFPGLAGPGSSYNEQFF
v_gene: TRBV7-9; CDR3aa: CASSPGQRYQETQYF
v_gene: TRBV28; CDR3aa: CASSLGASGSSKYNEQFF
v_gene: TRBV4-1; CDR3aa: CASSQLLGTGSNYGYTF
v_gene: TRBV6-6; CDR3aa: CASSYSRTGPDTQYF
v_gene: TRBV11-3; CDR3aa: CASSLGLAGGGSEQYF
v_gene: TRBV11-2; CDR3aa: CASSFGRGNTEAFF
v_gene: TRBV28; CDR3aa: CASSFPSGTGYTGELFF
v_gene: TRBV2; CDR3aa: CASSDLRNLEAFF
v_gene: TRBV28; CDR3aa: CASSLDEGREGNQPQHF
v_gene: TRBV27; CDR3aa: CASGRSYSGNNEQFF